The clone carrying this TCR beta chain was found many times. Its antigen is unidentified. The sample comes from a study of neurological immune-mediated disorders. The cDNA came from 5'RACE, which used 10-nucleotide random UMIs. Each CDR3 protein gets one entry after TCRdb re-called the 5' RACE reads with MiXCR. The sample shows around 60,000 distinct CDR3 sequences, roughly a tenth of them seen only once. Time point meaning: longitudinal time-point 1 (baseline). The unsorted libraries originated from 2 million PBMCs kept at -80 C. Notes on the study in general: The level of TCR clonal expansion was highest in patients with HTLV-1-associated myelopathy and lowest in multiple sclerosis, where it fell below the level seen in healthy controls.

This CDR3 contains 13 residues. Germline V gives CDR1 SGHRS, CDR2 YFSETQ. The V and J ends lost 8 bases and 2 bases respectively, with 14 bases between them. The TCR originated in a male donor with HTLV-1-associated myelopathy (HAM/TSP). Source material: PBMCs. The chain combines TRBV5-1 with TRBJ2-7; no clear D gene. As DNA, the CDR3 is TGCGCCAGTGCCAGTACAGAGACCTACGAGCAGTACTTC. Its protein is CASASTETYEQYF. Drawing the rest from reference TRBV5-1 and TRBJ2-7, the complete variable domain is KAGVTQTPRYLIKTRGQQVTLSCSPISGHRSVSWYQQTPGQGLQFLFEYFSETQRNKGNFPGRFSGRQFSNSRSEMNVSTLELGDSALYLCASASTETYEQYFGPGTRLTVT.